What follows are 3 T cell receptor beta chains derived from one specimen sequenced in a study of cytomegalovirus exposure and HLA in healthy donors. 13 Jbeta primers and 60 Vbeta primers were used for the PCR. Only in-frame clones appear in the TCRdb table, and some are missing; sequencing was by immunoSEQ multiplex PCR. The profile shows about 160,000 clones, 80% to 85% of them singletons. The sample was PBMCs. All receptors derive from a girl aged 2-10 years in good health and CMV-seropositive.

V and J are TRBV13 and TRBJ2-7, with D uncertain. CDR1 is PRHDT and CDR2 is FYEKMQ in the germline V gene (reference sequence). The ends were cut back, 1 base at V and 0 bases at J, with 4 bases in the middle. The CDR3 has 13 amino acids. The CDR3 DNA sequence: TGTGCCAGCAGCTTAGAATACTCCTACGAGCAGTACTTC. It specifies CASSLEYSYEQYF.

V gene TRBV6-1 combines with J gene TRBJ1-2; 10 bases are shared with TRBD1. Germline V gives CDR1 MNHNS, CDR2 SASEGT. V trimming: 5 bases; J trimming: 7 bases; junction bases outside the gene matches: 7. This CDR3 region has 14 residues. CDR3 bases: TGTGCCAGCAGTCCCGACAGGGGGCGGAGTGGCTACACCTTC. It encodes CASSPDRGRSGYTF.

The rearrangement links TRBV9 to TRBJ1-3; D is perhaps TRBD1 (6 bases). V lost 0 bases and J 0 bases, leaving 16 bases between the germline ends. CDR3 length: 18 amino acids. CDR1 and CDR2 (germline): SGDLS, YYNGEE. CDR3 sequence: CASSVVATGRTSGNTIYF. DNA for the CDR3: TGTGCCAGCAGCGTAGTCGCAACAGGGCGAACCTCTGGAAACACCATATATTTT.